This T cell receptor beta chain was found in a study of blood T cells in healthy people across ages. Study information: Template switching captured about one barcoded beta molecule per two T cells.

In its sample, this clonotype was seen a few times. Next came a second PCR, run for about 7 to 12 cycles, which used a sample-barcoded 5' primer along with a J-beta primer mix. TCRdb recomputed calls from the 5' RACE reads with MiXCR, one row per CDR3 protein. This table has around 900,000 distinct CDR3 sequences, roughly half appearing once. V lost 2 bases to trimming and J lost 4 bases, with 19 bases between them. The germline V gene encodes CDR1 MGHRA and CDR2 YSYEKL. There are 17 residues in the CDR3. The sequence was obtained from a woman aged 55-70 years in good health. Sequenced sample: blood. The V and J genes are TRBV4-1 and TRBJ2-3, with D tentatively TRBD2 (5 bases). The CDR3 is CASSQPGLFPHPDTQYF. CDR3 nucleotides: TGCGCCAGCAGCCAACCTGGACTTTTCCCCCATCCAGATACGCAGTATTTT.